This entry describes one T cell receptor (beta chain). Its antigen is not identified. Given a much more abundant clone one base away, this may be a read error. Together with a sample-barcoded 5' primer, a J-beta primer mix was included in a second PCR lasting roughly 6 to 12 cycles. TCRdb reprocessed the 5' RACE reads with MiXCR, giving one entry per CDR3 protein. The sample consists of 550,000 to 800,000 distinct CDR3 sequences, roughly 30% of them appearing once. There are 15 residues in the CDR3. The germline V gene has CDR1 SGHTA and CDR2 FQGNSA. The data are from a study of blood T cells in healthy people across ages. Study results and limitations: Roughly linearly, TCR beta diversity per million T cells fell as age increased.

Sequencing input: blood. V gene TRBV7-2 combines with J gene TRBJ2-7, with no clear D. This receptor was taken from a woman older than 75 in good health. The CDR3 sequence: CASSPRTEHSNEQYF. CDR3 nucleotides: TGTGCCAGCAGCCCTCGGACGGAACACTCCAACGAGCAGTACTTC.